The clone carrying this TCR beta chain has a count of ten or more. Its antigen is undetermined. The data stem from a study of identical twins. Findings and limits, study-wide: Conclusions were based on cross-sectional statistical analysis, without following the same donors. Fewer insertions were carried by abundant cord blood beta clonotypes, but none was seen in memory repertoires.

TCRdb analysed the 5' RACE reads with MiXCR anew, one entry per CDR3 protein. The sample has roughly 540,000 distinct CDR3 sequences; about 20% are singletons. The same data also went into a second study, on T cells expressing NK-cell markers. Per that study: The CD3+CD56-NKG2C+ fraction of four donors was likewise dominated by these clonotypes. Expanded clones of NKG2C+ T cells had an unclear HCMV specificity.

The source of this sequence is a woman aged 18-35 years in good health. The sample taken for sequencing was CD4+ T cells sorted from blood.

The CDR3 nucleotides are TGTGCCAGCACCGCGGGGTATGGTCAGCCCCAGCATTTT. This codes for CASTAGYGQPQHF. The chain uses TRBV5-6 and TRBJ1-5, with D unclear. V was pared by 6 bases and J by 6 bases, with 13 bases between. The CDR3 is 13 residues long. CDR1 and CDR2 from the germline V gene are SGHDT and YYEEEE.